Shown below are 21 T cell receptor beta chains from a single sample sequenced in a study of brain T cells in children with intractable seizures. Produced via immunoSEQ multiplex PCR; TCRdb's table is partial and in-frame only. The sample carries 110,000 or so clones, under 95% recorded once. Sequencing was performed on peripheral blood, taken at surgery. These receptor sequences come from a boy younger than two with hemimegalencephaly and intractable seizures.

The chain uses TRBV11-2 and TRBJ1-2; D call uncertain. CDR3 length: 11 residues. Germline V gene lookup returns CDR1 SGHAT and CDR2 FQNNGV. V was trimmed by 1 base and J by 8 bases, leaving 5 bases between them. The CDR3 DNA is TGTGCCAGCAGCTTAGTGGCCGGCTACACCTTC. This translates into CASSLVAGYTF.

This clone was seen a few times. The chain is built from TRBV5-1 and TRBJ1-6; TRBD1 agrees at 7 bases. The germline V gene has CDR1 SGHRS and CDR2 YFSETQ. CDR3 length: 13 residues. V shed 3 bases and J 8 bases; nucleotides not matched to a gene: 2. The chain's CDR3 is CASSWQGDSPLHF. The CDR3 DNA is TGCGCCAGCAGCTGGCAGGGGGATTCACCCCTCCACTTT.

The V call is TRBV9, the J call TRBJ2-1, with 10 bases identical to TRBD2. This CDR3 spans 15 amino acids. Unmatched junction bases numbered 5, after V lost 2 bases and J lost 6 bases. Germline-derived CDR1 and CDR2 are SGDLS and YYNGEE. The CDR3 nucleotides read TGTGCCAGCAGCGTGAGCGGGAGGGCCGGCAATGAGCAGTTCTTC. This encodes CASSVSGRAGNEQFF.

V usage is TRBV9 and J usage is TRBJ2-1, with 15 bases matching TRBD2. Germline V gene data show CDR1 as SGDLS and CDR2 as YYNGEE. The ends lost 2 bases at V and 7 bases at J; junction bases unmatched: 7. The length of the CDR3 is 17 residues. CDR3 sequence: CASSVATGTSGGNEQFF. The CDR3 DNA follows: TGTGCCAGCAGCGTTGCGACCGGGACTAGCGGGGGGAATGAGCAGTTCTTC.

The V call is TRBV18, the J call TRBJ1-5; D is ambiguous. This CDR3 is built from 13 residues. Trimming took off 4 bases at V and 4 bases at J, with 8 bases between the two ends. Germline V gene lookup returns CDR1 KGHSH and CDR2 LQKENI. The DNA for the CDR3 is TGTGCCAGCTCACGCGGGGTTAATCAGCCCCAGCATTTT. Its protein is CASSRGVNQPQHF.

V gene TRBV24-1 combines with J gene TRBJ2-2; D may be TRBD1 (6 bases). Germline CDR1 reads KGHDR; CDR2 reads SFDVKD. Trimming shortened V by 1 base and J by 5 bases, and 13 bases separated the two germline ends. This CDR3 region has 16 residues. The CDR3 nucleotides read TGTGCCACCAGTGATTTTTGGGGGCGTAAGACCGGGGAGCTGTTTTTT. Its translation: CATSDFWGRKTGELFF.

The gene calls are TRBV25-1 and TRBJ1-5; weak D call: TRBD1 (6 bases). Germline CDR1 and CDR2: MGHDK and SYGVNS. The CDR3 extends over 14 amino acids. V was clipped by 6 bases and J by 3 bases, with 12 bases between them. The CDR3 region has the DNA TGTGCCAGCAGCGGCAGGGGTTCCAATCAGCCCCAGCATTTT. It yields the protein CASSGRGSNQPQHF.

V and J are TRBV7-3 and TRBJ2-1; 7 bases line up with TRBD2. The germline CDR1 and CDR2 sequences are SGHTA and FQGTGA. The V segment lost 2 bases and the J segment 5 bases; nucleotides outside the gene matches: 3. This CDR3 region has 14 residues. The CDR3 sequence: CASSLEGLNNEQFF. The DNA for the CDR3 is TGTGCCAGCAGCTTAGAGGGACTAAACAATGAGCAGTTCTTC.

This clone was observed a single time. The chain joins TRBV19 to TRBJ2-7; 10 nucleotides agree with TRBD2. Germline V gene lookup returns CDR1 LNHDA and CDR2 SQIVND (reference sequence). The CDR3 loop spans 15 amino acids. V was pared by 6 bases and J by 4 bases, with 9 bases of the junction left unmatched. CDR3: CASRLAGTLWYEQYF. The CDR3 bases are TGTGCCAGTAGACTAGCGGGGACCCTGTGGTACGAGCAGTACTTC.

The chain recombines TRBV7-8 with TRBJ2-7; 7 bases align to TRBD2. The CDR3 totals 15 residues. The V gene end was trimmed by 5 bases and the J gene end by 7 bases; junction bases not matched to a gene: 14. The germline gives CDR1 SGHVS, CDR2 FQNEAQ. As DNA, the CDR3 is TGTGCCAGCAGCCGAGGCGGGGGAGTGGGGAGGGAGCAGTACTTC. As protein: CASSRGGGVGREQYF. The entire variable domain, with the rest obtained from reference TRBV7-8 and TRBJ2-7, is as follows: GAGVSQSPRYKVAKRGQDVALRCDPISGHVSLFWYQQALGQGPEFLTYFQNEAQLDKSGLPSDRFFAERPEGSVSTLKIQRTQQEDSAVYLCASSRGGGVGREQYFGPGTRLTVT.

This rearrangement joins TRBV11-2 to TRBJ1-5; 7 bases fit TRBD1. CDR3 length: 15 residues. V dropped 0 bases and J dropped 2; count of bases not matched to a gene: 1. Looked up from germline, CDR1 is SGHAT and CDR2 is FQNNGV. The CDR3 spells CASSLDGQGNQPQHF. CDR3 DNA sequence: TGTGCCAGCAGCTTAGATGGACAGGGCAATCAGCCCCAGCATTTT.

In this sample, this clone turned up a few times. The same CDR3 can be traced to other DNA sequences in this sample. The CDR3 nucleotides are TGTGCCAGCAGCTTAGAGGGCTATAATTCACCCCTCCACTTT. This encodes CASSLEGYNSPLHF. The rearrangement links TRBV7-9 to TRBJ1-6; D uncertain. Germline V lookup: CDR1 SEHNR, CDR2 FQNEAQ (reference sequence). V gave up 1 base and J gave up 3 bases, with 4 bases separating them. This CDR3 region has 14 residues.

The rearrangement joins TRBV19 to TRBJ1-4; D is perhaps TRBD1 (5 bases). V lost 6 bases and J 0 bases, leaving 14 bases between the germline ends. The germline gives CDR1 LNHDA, CDR2 SQIVND (reference sequence). The CDR3 is 16 residues long. The chain's CDR3 is CASRGTFLATNEKLFF. DNA for the CDR3: TGTGCCAGTAGGGGGACTTTCCTGGCAACTAATGAAAAACTGTTTTTT.

This chain connects TRBV28 to TRBJ2-7, with D perhaps being TRBD1 or TRBD2 (6 bases each). The CDR3 extends over 14 amino acids. CDR1 and CDR2 (germline): MDHEN, SYDVKM. The V end was cut by 8 bases, the J end by 3 bases, with 17 bases between. The CDR3 loop is CASGGPRGGYEQYF. Written as DNA, the CDR3 is TGTGCCAGCGGGGGGCCTAGGGGCGGCTACGAGCAGTACTTC.

This chain uses TRBV21-1 with TRBJ2-7; the listed D gene, TRBD2, was not tested against the DNA. TRBV21-1 counts as a pseudogene. This CDR3 contains 15 residues. The chain's CDR3 is CASNLDRASGRGQYF. Here the CDR3 DNA reads TGTGCCAGCAACCTAGACCGGGCTAGCGGGAGGGGACAGTACTTC.

In the case of this clone: An end of the junction does not agree with germline; a read error may underlie this. The V call is TRBV28, the J call TRBJ2-1; TRBD2 aligns across 8 bases. In germline, CDR1 is MDHEN, CDR2 SYDVKM. The CDR3 is 14 amino acids. The CDR3 DNA is TGTGCCAGCATTTTAGCGGGACCATACAATGAGCAGTTCTTC. Encoded protein: CASILAGPYNEQFF.

The chain carries TRBV9 and TRBJ2-1; 11 positions agree with TRBD2. The J segment lost 7 bases and the V segment lost 7 bases, leaving 10 bases of the junction unmatched. This CDR3 comprises 15 residues. Germline assignment: CDR1 SGDLS and CDR2 YYNGEE. CDR3 sequence: CASAKTSGTPNEQFF. The CDR3 DNA is TGTGCCAGCGCCAAGACTAGCGGGACGCCAAATGAGCAGTTCTTC.

The V gene is TRBV19, the J gene TRBJ2-5, with 8 positions matching TRBD2. The CDR3 extends over 16 amino acids. CDR1 is LNHDA, CDR2 SQIVND, per germline (reference sequence). After removal of 7 bases from V and 4 bases from J, the junction contained 14 bases not matched to a gene. In DNA form, the CDR3 reads TGTGCCAGTACGGCGGGGGGAGGGAGGTCAGGAGAGACCCAGTACTTC. Amino acids: CASTAGGGRSGETQYF.

The chain uses TRBV5-1 and TRBJ2-1; 10 bases match TRBD2. Germline-derived CDR1 and CDR2 are SGHRS and YFSETQ. CDR3 length: 19 residues. With 5 bases clipped from V and 4 bases from J, the junction kept 18 bases outside the gene matches. The DNA of the CDR3 is TGCGCCAGCAGTTTTGGCCCTCTTCTCCTAGCGGGGGAATACAATGAGCAGTTCTTC. Residues: CASSFGPLLLAGEYNEQFF. The full variable domain, in which reference TRBV5-1 and TRBJ2-1 provide the parts outside the CDR3, is KAGVTQTPRYLIKTRGQQVTLSCSPISGHRSVSWYQQTPGQGLQFLFEYFSETQRNKGNFPGRFSGRQFSNSRSEMNVSTLELGDSALYLCASSFGPLLLAGEYNEQFFGPGTRLTVL.

This sequence joins TRBV7-8 and TRBJ2-7, with TRBD2 matching over 12 bases. CDR3 length: 21 amino acids. The junction had 15 bases not matched to a gene; V was cut back by 0 bases and J by 0 bases. CDR1 and CDR2 (germline): SGHVS, FQNEAQ. The CDR3 DNA follows: TGTGCCAGCAGCTTAGCAAAGATTCCGGGACTAGCGGGTGATAGCTCCTACGAGCAGTACTTC. Its protein product is CASSLAKIPGLAGDSSYEQYF.

The chain is built from TRBV25-1 and TRBJ2-3; tentatively, D is TRBD1 (5 bases). CDR1 and CDR2 from the germline V gene are MGHDK and SYGVNS. V was shortened by 0 bases and J by 5 bases, with 18 bases between the two germline ends. The CDR3 loop spans 17 amino acids. CDR3 sequence (DNA): TGTGCCAGCAGTGAATATCCAGGGATAGAAGCTGTAGATACGCAGTATTTT. This codes for CASSEYPGIEAVDTQYF.